The rows below give T cell receptor beta chains drawn from one sample of a study of T cell responses to AZD1222 COVID-19 vaccine. TCRdb's copy holds only in-frame clones and misses some; the assay was immunoSEQ multiplex PCR. The sample lists 110,000 or so clones, 85% to 90% occurring once. Sequencing used peripheral blood, obtained 28 days after the second AZD1222 dose. These TCRs come from an adult who received the AZD1222 COVID-19 vaccine. CDR3s include the opening cysteine and the closing phenylalanine or tryptophan.

cdr3_aa,v_call,j_call
CANPRGPYNEQFF,TRBV24-1,TRBJ2-1
CASSYGVSTETQYF,TRBV6-5,TRBJ2-5
CASSFAGGRETQYF,TRBV7-9,TRBJ2-5
CASSWTENTEAFF,TRBV11-3,TRBJ1-1
CASSRSAGGYEQYF,TRBV6-2/TRBV6-3,TRBJ2-7
CATEAAYSGSYNEQFF,TRBV2,TRBJ2-1
CASRSTATRTRNTEAFF,TRBV7-9,TRBJ1-1
CASSLTGSGSSYNEQFF,TRBV7-3,TRBJ2-1
CASSKTTGIYGYTF,TRBV6-5,TRBJ1-2
CASSPQGAVTEAFF,TRBV7-9,TRBJ1-1
CASSLLGPQDTQYF,TRBV5-6,TRBJ2-3
CASSLPTGNQETQYF,TRBV28,TRBJ2-5
CAISVVTSGYYEQYF,TRBV10-3,TRBJ2-7
CASSTGASYNEQFF,TRBV7-2,TRBJ2-1
CASSPRHDWPQHF,TRBV7-3,TRBJ1-5
CASKAGTKGKLFF,TRBV19,TRBJ1-4
CASSSWGQGWEETQYF,TRBV5-8,TRBJ2-5
CASSSPTVPRHEQYF,TRBV28,TRBJ2-7
CASSQPGRGEAFF,TRBV7-3,TRBJ1-1
CASSESEWFKGVNSPLHF,TRBV10-1,TRBJ1-6
CASSTPPTDTQYF,TRBV27,TRBJ2-3
CASSLWTENYGYTF,TRBV5-1,TRBJ1-2
CAISLGLAGGYNEQFF,TRBV10-3,TRBJ2-1
CASSDGLDGKQFF,TRBV6-4,TRBJ2-1
CSVEAANYEQYF,TRBV29-1,TRBJ2-7
CASRATLTTNEKLFF,TRBV6-5,TRBJ1-4
CAWTGRAIGNTIYF,TRBV30,TRBJ1-3
CASSFRDSLSADYGYTF,TRBV7-2,TRBJ1-2
CASTFTSAGARFF,TRBV11-1,TRBJ2-1
CASSIQGRREKLFF,TRBV18,TRBJ1-4
CASSQDLAVSYNEQFF,TRBV4-3,TRBJ2-1
CASSPLSSSYNEQFF,TRBV14,TRBJ2-1
CAISEADYNSPLHF,TRBV10-3,TRBJ1-6
CASSQVLANYGYTF,TRBV4-2,TRBJ1-2
CASSPLVGMNTEAFF,TRBV11-2,TRBJ1-1
CAWSHLGTVPDLAEAFF,TRBV30,TRBJ1-1
CASSIARRNYGYTF,TRBV19,TRBJ1-2
CASSKAPEGMIRQPQHF,TRBV21-1,TRBJ1-5
CASSLRRTSGAPGTGELFF,TRBV19,TRBJ2-2
CASSIRDFINGYTF,TRBV19,TRBJ1-2
CASSYLRGQPQHF,TRBV6-2/TRBV6-3,TRBJ1-5
CASSFGQSGGYTF,TRBV12-3/TRBV12-4,TRBJ1-2
CASSRGQGKLFF,TRBV7-2,TRBJ1-4
CAISESPQGSGNTIYF,TRBV10-3,TRBJ1-3
CASSPPGASTDTQYF,TRBV7-2,TRBJ2-3
CASSFGTGTYEQYF,TRBV5-1,TRBJ2-7
CASSLEVLRGQYF,TRBV11-2,TRBJ2-7